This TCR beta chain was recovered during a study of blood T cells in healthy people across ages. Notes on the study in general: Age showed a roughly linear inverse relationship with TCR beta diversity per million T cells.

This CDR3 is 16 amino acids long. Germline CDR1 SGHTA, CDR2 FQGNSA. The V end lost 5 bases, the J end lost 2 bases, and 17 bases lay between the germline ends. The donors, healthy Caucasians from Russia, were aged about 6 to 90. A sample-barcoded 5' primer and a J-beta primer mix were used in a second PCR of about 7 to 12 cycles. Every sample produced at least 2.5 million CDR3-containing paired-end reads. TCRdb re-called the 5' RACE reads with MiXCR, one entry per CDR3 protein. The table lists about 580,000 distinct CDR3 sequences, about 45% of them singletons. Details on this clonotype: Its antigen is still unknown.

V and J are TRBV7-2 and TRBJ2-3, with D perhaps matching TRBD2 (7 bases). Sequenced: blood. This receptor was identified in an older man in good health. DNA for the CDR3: TGTGCCAGCAGCATAACGGGGGGCGGAAACACAGATACGCAGTATTTT. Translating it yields CASSITGGGNTDTQYF.